This is a list of T cell receptor beta chains from one sample in a study of PD-1 blockade in classical Hodgkin lymphoma. The assay was immunoSEQ multiplex PCR, and TCRdb's table has in-frame clones only and misses some. Here the sample spans some 63,000 clones, under 95% being singletons. The sample here was peripheral blood mononuclear cells (PBMCs), taken at baseline. These receptors were obtained from a human donor with classical Hodgkin lymphoma. Each CDR3 is given with its conserved first and last residue. The D gene is left open where the match is weak. Size is omitted from some rows. Given values are once, few, many or a class for expanded clones.

D gene	V gene	clone size	J gene	CDR3 DNA	CDR3 protein
NA	TRBV28	NA	TRBJ2-2	TGTGCCAGCAGTTTAGGGAGGCCGAACACCGGGGAGCTGTTTTTT	CASSLGRPNTGELFF
NA	TRBV18	NA	TRBJ2-5	TGTGCCAGCTCACCTCGGGACGGTTCGCAGACCCAGTACTTC	CASSPRDGSQTQYF
TRBD2	TRBV11-2	NA	TRBJ2-7	TGTGCCAGCAGTTTTAGCGGGGGGGATCCGGGCGAGCAGTACTTC	CASSFSGGDPGEQYF
TRBD2	TRBV6-1	NA	TRBJ2-5	TGTGCCAGCAGTGAACTAGCGGGGGCCCAAGAGACCCAGTACTTC	CASSELAGAQETQYF
NA	TRBV29-1	NA	TRBJ2-7	TGCAGCGTCGAGGGGGTCTCCTACGAGCAGTACTTC	CSVEGVSYEQYF
NA	TRBV6-1	NA	TRBJ2-1	TGTGCCAGCAGTGAAGCGTACGTCAATGAGCAGTTCTTC	CASSEAYVNEQFF
NA	TRBV7-2	once	TRBJ1-3	TGTGCCAGCAGCCCGACCGGCGACAGCAGCTCTGGAAACACCATATATTTT	CASSPTGDSSSGNTIYF
NA	TRBV6-6	NA	TRBJ1-6	TGTGCCAGCAGTTACGGCAGGGGTTCACCCCTCCACTTT	CASSYGRGSPLHF
TRBD1	TRBV6-1	once	TRBJ1-3	TGTGCCAGCAGGGACAGGGTCTCTGGAAACACCATATATTTT	CASRDRVSGNTIYF
NA	TRBV2	few	TRBJ1-2	TGTGCCAGCCTAGGAGGCTTGGCGGGCTACACCTTC	CASLGGLAGYTF
NA	TRBV21-1	NA	TRBJ1-1	TGTGCCAGCAGCCTCCAGGGGTCTGAAGCTTTCTTT	CASSLQGSEAFF
TRBD2	TRBV2	NA	TRBJ2-1	TGTGCCAGCATTTCACTAGCGGGCGGGGAAATGAGCTCCTACAATGAGCAGTTCTTC	CASISLAGGEMSSYNEQFF
TRBD1	TRBV13	once	TRBJ2-1	TGTGCCAGCAGCCCATTCGGACAGGGGACCTACAATGAGCAGTTCTTC	CASSPFGQGTYNEQFF
NA	TRBV28	NA	TRBJ2-7	TGTGCCAGCAGTTTCTGGGACTCCCCGTCCTACGAGCAGTACTTC	CASSFWDSPSYEQYF